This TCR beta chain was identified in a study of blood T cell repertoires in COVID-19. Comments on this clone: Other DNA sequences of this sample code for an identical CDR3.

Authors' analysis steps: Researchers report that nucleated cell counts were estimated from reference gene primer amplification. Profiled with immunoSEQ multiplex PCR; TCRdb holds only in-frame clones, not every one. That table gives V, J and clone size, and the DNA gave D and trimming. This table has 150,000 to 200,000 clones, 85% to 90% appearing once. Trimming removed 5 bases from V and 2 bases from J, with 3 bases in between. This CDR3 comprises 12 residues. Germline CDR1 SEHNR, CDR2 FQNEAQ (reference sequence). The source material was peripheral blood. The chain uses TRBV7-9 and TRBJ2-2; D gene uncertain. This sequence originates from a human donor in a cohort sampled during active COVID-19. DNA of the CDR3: TGTGCCAGCAGCCTTAACACCGGGGAGCTGTTTTTT. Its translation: CASSLNTGELFF.